This T cell receptor (beta chain) was identified during a study of blood T cell repertoires in COVID-19. About the study: Acute-phase and convalescent COVID-19 samples originated in the United States, Italy and Spain.

The ends were cut back, 0 bases at V and 6 bases at J, with 6 bases in the middle. The germline V gene has CDR1 LGHDT and CDR2 YNNKEL (reference sequence). The CDR3 length is 12 residues. Per the original methods: The authors estimated nucleated cell counts from reference gene primer amplification. The data were produced by immunoSEQ multiplex PCR, yet TCRdb's version contains in-frame clones alone and is incomplete. That table is the source of V, J and clone size, and D and trimming were worked out from the DNA. The data contain about 140,000 clones, about 80% of them singletons. Participants were aged about 18 to 90 years, lived in 24 US areas, and enrolled virtually. Grouping used clinical history reported by participants in a survey and questionnaire.

This sequence joins TRBV3-1 (or the pseudogene TRBV3-2) and TRBJ2-7; D is undetermined. The source of this sequence is a woman in her fifties or sixties who had recovered from COVID-19. The sample taken for sequencing was PBMCs or T cells enriched from blood (not recorded which). The CDR3 nucleotides are TGTGCCAGCAGCCAAGATCCGGGCGAGCAGTACTTC. Translation gives CASSQDPGEQYF.